This T cell receptor (beta chain) was sequenced in a study of T-cell memory formation after mild COVID-19. Broader study findings: Several responding clones turned up in pre-infection memory, indicating that cross-reactive memory may have taken part.

The CDR3 is 14 residues long. V gave up 4 bases and J gave up 1 base, with 10 bases separating them. CDR1 SNHLY and CDR2 FYNNEI come from the germline V gene. TCRdb recomputed calls from the 5' RACE reads with MiXCR, one row per CDR3 protein. The table records about 560,000 distinct CDR3 sequences, about a sixth of them present only once. This clonotype was seen only a few times. Antigen unknown. Sequenced input: PBMCs or a T cell subset sorted from them (not recorded which). The origin of this receptor is an adult woman who had mild COVID-19 (a few samples of this study predate the infection). Cell type and time point are not known. The gene calls are TRBV2 and TRBJ1-1, with D tentatively TRBD1 (5 bases). The CDR3 DNA follows: TGTGCCAGCAGTGGGGGGGGTCGGAACACTGAAGCTTTCTTT. Its translation: CASSGGGRNTEAFF.